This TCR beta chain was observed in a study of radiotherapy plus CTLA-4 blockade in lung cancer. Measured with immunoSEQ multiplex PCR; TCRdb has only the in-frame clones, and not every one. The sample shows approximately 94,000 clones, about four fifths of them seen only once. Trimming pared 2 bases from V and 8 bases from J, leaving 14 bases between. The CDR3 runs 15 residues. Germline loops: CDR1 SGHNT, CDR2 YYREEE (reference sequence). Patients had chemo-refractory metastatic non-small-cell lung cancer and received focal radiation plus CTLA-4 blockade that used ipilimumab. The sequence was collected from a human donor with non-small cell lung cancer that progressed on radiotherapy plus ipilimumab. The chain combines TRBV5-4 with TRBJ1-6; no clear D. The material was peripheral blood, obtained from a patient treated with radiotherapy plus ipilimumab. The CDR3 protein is CASSLGSAGYSPLHF. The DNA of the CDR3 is TGTGCCAGCAGCTTAGGCAGCGCGGGGTATTCACCCCTCCACTTT.